These T cell receptor beta chains were read from a single sample in a study of human T cells and chemical hapten exposure. TCRdb passed the RACE reads through MiXCR, listing each CDR3 protein once. The sample yields some 79,000 distinct CDR3 sequences, 9.5% to 14% seen once. The sequenced sample was whole blood, obtained in connection with sensitization to the hapten diphenylcyclopropenone (DPC). The receptors come from a woman aged 50 to 65 with alopecia areata. Some clones in this sample may be carry-over from other donors' samples. The CDR3 runs from the conserved cysteine through the conserved F or W.

v_call cdr3_aa
TRBV7-9 CASSWGTSGHEQYF
TRBV28 CASSLTGGSYNEQFF
TRBV11-2 CASSLKGGPNDGELFF
TRBV20-1 CSARGDSSYEQYF
TRBV14 CASSPLAVYNEQFF
TRBV11-2 CASSFRGLRGAEYQETQYF
TRBV7-3 CASSLGSRETQYF
TRBV6-1 CASSRDPLYQETQYF
TRBV6-5 CASSYSRGGGDIQYF
TRBV3-2 CASSQDTTSPNEQFF
TRBV7-2 CASSLDRATNEKLFF
TRBV19 CASSPRGVEDEQYF
TRBV7-2 CASSLPGTSGRTHEQYF
TRBV5-1 CASSLGKDGGYTF
TRBV18 CASVRGGSYNEQFF
TRBV29-1 CSTSQAPGAYEQYF
TRBV29-1 CSVVSSYNEQFF
TRBV12-3/TRBV12-4 CASSFPGVNTEAFF
TRBV10-2 CASSDPNTEAFF
TRBV12-3/TRBV12-4 CASSLDRFPYEQYF
TRBV2 CASGTEAYNEQFF
TRBV12-3/TRBV12-4 CASSPTGEYGYTF
TRBV29-1 CSVEPSGAETQYF
TRBV18 CASSPQGGANQPQHF
TRBV12-3/TRBV12-4 CASSHSGLNTGELFF
TRBV20-1 CSERAVLMNTEAFF
TRBV20-1 CSASRENYGYTF
TRBV2 CASSESPGLNEQFF
TRBV20-1 CSGGGQGPPNEKLFF
TRBV12-3/TRBV12-4 CASRSGLAPYEQYF
TRBV3-1 CASSQRGGNTEAFF
TRBV3-1 CASSVADQPQHF